This T cell receptor (beta chain) came from a study of blood T cell repertoires in COVID-19. This clone was found a few times. The protocol was immunoSEQ multiplex PCR, while the TCRdb copy is restricted to in-frame clones and leaves out a portion. The table has around 260,000 clones, over 75% seen once. The sample taken for sequencing was peripheral blood. The clonotype was recovered from a human donor in a cohort sampled during active COVID-19.

The DNA for the CDR3 is TGTGCCAGCAGTGATCCGTCTACAGGGTTCAACACTGAAGCTTTCTTT. This gives the protein CASSDPSTGFNTEAFF. The V and J genes are TRBV25-1 and TRBJ1-1, with a possible D match to TRBD1 (6 bases). Germline loops: CDR1 MGHDK, CDR2 SYGVNS. This CDR3 region has 16 residues. V was trimmed by 3 bases and J by 2 bases, leaving 16 bases between them.